This TCR beta chain was captured by sequencing in a study of blood T cell repertoires in COVID-19. In the authors' workflow: Amplifying reference gene primers gave estimates of nucleated cell counts. Profiled with immunoSEQ multiplex PCR; TCRdb holds only in-frame clones, not every one. V, J and clone size derive from that table, while D and trimming were established from the DNA sequence. Among about 380,000 clones listed, about 88% were seen once. The CDR3 has 13 amino acids. Germline V gives CDR1 LGHDT, CDR2 YNNKEL (reference sequence). V lost 4 bases to trimming and J lost 12 bases; unmatched junction nucleotides: 9. Those enrolled, adults aged about 18 to 89 years, came from around 24 US areas. For recovered donors of Cohort 3, there were two negative PCRs, clearance, or symptom resolution.

The sequence was collected from a woman aged 30 to 39 who had recovered from COVID-19. Source material: PBMCs or T cells enriched from blood (not recorded which). The chain couples TRBV3-1 (or the pseudogene TRBV3-2) to TRBJ1-1, with 9 bases that match TRBD1. CDR3 sequence (DNA): TGTGCCAGCAGCCGGGGACAGGGATTAATTACTTTCTTT. This sequence encodes CASSRGQGLITFF.